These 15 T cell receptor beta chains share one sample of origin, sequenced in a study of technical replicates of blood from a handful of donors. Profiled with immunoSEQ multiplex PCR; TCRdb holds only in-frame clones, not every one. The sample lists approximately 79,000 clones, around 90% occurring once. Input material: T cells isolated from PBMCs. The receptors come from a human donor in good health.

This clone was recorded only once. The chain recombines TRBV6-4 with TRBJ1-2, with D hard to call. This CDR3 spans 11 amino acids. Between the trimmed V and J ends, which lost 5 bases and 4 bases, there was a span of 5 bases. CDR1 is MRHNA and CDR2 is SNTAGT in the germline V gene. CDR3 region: CASSPGYGYTF. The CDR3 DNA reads TGTGCCAGCAGTCCAGGCTATGGCTACACCTTC.

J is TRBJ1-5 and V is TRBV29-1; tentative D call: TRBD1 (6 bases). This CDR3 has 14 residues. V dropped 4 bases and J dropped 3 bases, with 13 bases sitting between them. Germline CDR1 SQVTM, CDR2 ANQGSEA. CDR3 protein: CSVVTGLSNQPQHF. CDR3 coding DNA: TGCAGCGTTGTTACAGGGCTATCCAATCAGCCCCAGCATTTT. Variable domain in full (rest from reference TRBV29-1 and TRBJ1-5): SAVISQKPSRDICQRGTSLTIQCQVDSQVTMMFWYRQQPGQSLTLIATANQGSEATYESGFVIDKFPISRPNLTFSTLTVSNMSPEDSSIYLCSVVTGLSNQPQHFGDGTRLSIL.

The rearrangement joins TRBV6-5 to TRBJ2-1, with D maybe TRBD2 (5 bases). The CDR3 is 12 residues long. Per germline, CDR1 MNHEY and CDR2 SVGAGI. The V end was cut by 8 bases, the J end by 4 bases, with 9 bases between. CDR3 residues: CASGLGYNEQFF. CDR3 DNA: TGTGCCAGCGGACTTGGGTACAATGAGCAGTTCTTC.

The CDR3 here is CAISEEAPTDTQYF. As DNA, the CDR3 is TGTGCCATCAGTGAGGAGGCCCCCACAGATACGCAGTATTTT. The chain couples TRBV10-3 to TRBJ2-3; no firm D call. V dropped 2 bases and J dropped 2 bases, with 8 bases sitting between them. Germline CDR1 is ENHRY and CDR2 is SYGVKD. This CDR3 has 14 residues.

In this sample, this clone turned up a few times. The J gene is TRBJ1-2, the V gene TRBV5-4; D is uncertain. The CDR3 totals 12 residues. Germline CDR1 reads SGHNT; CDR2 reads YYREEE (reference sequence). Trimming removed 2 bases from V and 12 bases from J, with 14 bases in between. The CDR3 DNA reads TGTGCCAGCAGCTTCGCAGGAAAAGAAAACACCTTC. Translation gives CASSFAGKENTF.

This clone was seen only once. CDR3 DNA sequence: TGTGCCAGTAGTATTCCCCGACTAGCGGTCCATGAGCAGTTCTTC. Translated, it gives CASSIPRLAVHEQFF. The V and J genes are TRBV19 and TRBJ2-1; the match to TRBD2 covers 9 bases. Germline V lookup: CDR1 LNHDA, CDR2 SQIVND (reference sequence). The CDR3 contains 15 residues. The junction had 8 bases not matched to a gene; V was cut back by 3 bases and J by 8 bases.

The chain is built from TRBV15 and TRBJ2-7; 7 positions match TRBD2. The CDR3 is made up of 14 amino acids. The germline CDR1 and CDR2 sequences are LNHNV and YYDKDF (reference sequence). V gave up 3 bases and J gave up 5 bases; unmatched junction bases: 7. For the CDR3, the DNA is TGTGCCACCAGCAGGCGGGAGACAGCCCACGAGCAGTACTTC. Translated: CATSRRETAHEQYF. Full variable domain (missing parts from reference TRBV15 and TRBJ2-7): DAMVIQNPRYQVTQFGKPVTLSCSQTLNHNVMYWYQQKSSQAPKLLFHYYDKDFNNEADTPDNFQSRRPNTSFCFLDIRSPGLGDTAMYLCATSRRETAHEQYFGPGTRLTVT.

The CDR3 nucleotides read TGTGCCAGTAGTAGACAGAGTCCTGAAGCTTTCTTT. Encoded protein: CASSRQSPEAFF. The gene calls are TRBV19 and TRBJ1-1, with D perhaps matching TRBD1 (5 bases). The V and J ends lost 4 bases and 6 bases respectively, with 9 bases between them. The CDR3 has 12 residues. CDR1 LNHDA and CDR2 SQIVND come from the germline V gene (reference sequence).

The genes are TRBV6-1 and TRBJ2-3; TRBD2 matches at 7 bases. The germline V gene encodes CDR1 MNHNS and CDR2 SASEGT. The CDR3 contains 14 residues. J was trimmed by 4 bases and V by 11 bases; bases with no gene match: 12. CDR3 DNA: TGTGCCGGCACGGAAGGGAGGGAATCAGATACGCAGTATTTT. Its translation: CAGTEGRESDTQYF.

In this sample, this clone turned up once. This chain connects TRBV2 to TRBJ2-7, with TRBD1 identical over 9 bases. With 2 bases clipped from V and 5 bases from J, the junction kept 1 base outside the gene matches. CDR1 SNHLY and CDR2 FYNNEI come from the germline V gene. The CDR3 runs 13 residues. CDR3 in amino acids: CASSERTGDEQYF. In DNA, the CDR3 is TGTGCCAGCAGTGAAAGGACAGGGGACGAGCAGTACTTC.

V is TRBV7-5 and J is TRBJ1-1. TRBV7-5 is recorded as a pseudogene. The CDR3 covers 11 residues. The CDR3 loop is CVRSRAGGAFF. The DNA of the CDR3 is TGTGTCAGAAGTCGGGCGGGGGGAGCTTTCTTT.

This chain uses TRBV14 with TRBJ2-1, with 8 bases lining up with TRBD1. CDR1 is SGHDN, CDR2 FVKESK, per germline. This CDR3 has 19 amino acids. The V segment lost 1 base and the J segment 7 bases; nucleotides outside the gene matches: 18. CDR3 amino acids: CASSQVVKWGDRGDNEQFF. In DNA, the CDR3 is TGTGCCAGCAGCCAAGTAGTTAAGTGGGGAGACAGGGGAGATAATGAGCAGTTCTTC.

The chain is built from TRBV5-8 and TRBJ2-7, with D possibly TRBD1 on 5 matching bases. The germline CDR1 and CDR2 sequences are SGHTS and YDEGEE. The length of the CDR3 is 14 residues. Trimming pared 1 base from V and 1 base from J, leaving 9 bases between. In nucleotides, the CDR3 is TGTGCCAGCAGCTTGTATCAGGGATCCTACGAGCAGTACTTC. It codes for CASSLYQGSYEQYF.

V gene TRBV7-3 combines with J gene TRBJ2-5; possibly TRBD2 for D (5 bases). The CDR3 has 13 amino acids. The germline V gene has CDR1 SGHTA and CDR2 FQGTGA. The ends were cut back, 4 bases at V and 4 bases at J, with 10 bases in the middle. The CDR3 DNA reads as TGTGCCAGCAGCTCGGGAAGAGGAGAGACCCAGTACTTC. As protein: CASSSGRGETQYF.

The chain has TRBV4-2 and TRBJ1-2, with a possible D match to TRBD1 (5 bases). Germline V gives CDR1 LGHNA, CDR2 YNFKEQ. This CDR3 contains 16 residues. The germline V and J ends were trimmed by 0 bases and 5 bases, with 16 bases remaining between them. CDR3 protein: CASSQEWGSDSYGYTF. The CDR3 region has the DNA TGTGCCAGCAGCCAAGAATGGGGCTCTGATAGTTATGGCTACACCTTC.